This entry lists 23 T cell receptor beta chains sequenced from one sample in a study of naive and memory T cell subsets. Study results and limitations: Naive repertoires, especially CD8, held a few larger clonotypes, possibly memory cells re-expressing CD45RA.

These receptors' antigens are unknown. Both TRBC1 and TRBC2 were covered by a beta constant-region primer of two equimolar oligonucleotides. Ligated cDNA was amplified by four rounds of PCR with nested alpha and beta constant-region primers and SP2. TCRdb re-derived calls from the UMI-ligation and nested PCR reads in MiXCR, one entry per CDR3 protein. Of under 150,000 distinct CDR3 sequences listed, about a fifth are singletons. Specimen: naive CD8+ T cells from blood. Every receptor here comes from a human donor in good health.

This clonotype turned up a few times. One end of the junction does not line up with germline, which may come from a read error. This rearrangement joins TRBV2 to TRBJ2-2; D perhaps matches TRBD1 (8 bases). Germline lookup yields CDR1 SNHLY and CDR2 FYNNEI. The CDR3 has 18 amino acids. CDR3: CASREARTGRVETGELFF. The CDR3 DNA is TGTGCCAGCAGAGAAGCAAGGACAGGGAGGGTGGAGACCGGGGAGCTGTTTTTT.

The rearrangement uses TRBV28 and TRBJ2-6; maybe TRBD2 (5 bases). The V gene lost 5 bases and the J gene lost 12 bases, with 14 bases spanning the gap. Germline assignment: CDR1 MDHEN and CDR2 SYDVKM. The CDR3 is made up of 13 amino acids. This CDR3 is CASSPGFGSVLTF. CDR3 bases: TGTGCCAGCAGTCCAGGCTTTGGGAGCGTCCTGACTTTC.

This clonotype has at least ten counts. The chain links TRBV7-6 to TRBJ2-7, with D possibly being TRBD2 (5 bases). CDR1 is SGHVS and CDR2 is FNYEAQ in the germline V gene. The V gene lost 5 bases and the J gene lost 5 bases, with 16 bases spanning the gap. The CDR3 consists of 14 residues. CDR3 coding DNA: TGTGCCAGCAGCGTCCTCGAGGGCCACCACGAGCAGTACTTC. It yields the protein CASSVLEGHHEQYF.

This clonotype was observed a few times. The chain employs TRBV29-1 and TRBJ1-1; 8 nucleotides agree with TRBD1. Germline CDR1 reads SQVTM; CDR2 reads ANQGSEA. The CDR3 runs 13 residues. V lost 5 bases and J lost 6; bases outside the gene matches: 8. The CDR3 bases are TGCAGCGTTCTCCCTGGACAGGGTTCTGAAGCTTTCTTT. Residues: CSVLPGQGSEAFF.

This clonotype was seen a handful of times. The genes are TRBV6-5 and TRBJ2-5; 9 nucleotides match TRBD2. The germline V gene encodes CDR1 MNHEY and CDR2 SVGAGI. J gave up 0 bases and V 4 bases, and 6 bases lay outside the gene matches. The length of the CDR3 is 16 residues. The CDR3 sequence: CASSSASGNYQETQYF. The CDR3 region has the DNA TGTGCCAGCAGTTCGGCTAGCGGGAATTACCAAGAGACCCAGTACTTC.

The rearrangement uses TRBV7-2 and TRBJ2-7, with TRBD2 as a possible D gene (7 bases). V dropped 1 base and J dropped 6 bases, with 16 bases sitting between them. CDR1 and CDR2 (germline): SGHTA, FQGNSA. The CDR3 consists of 15 residues. In DNA form, the CDR3 reads TGTGCCAGCAGCTTAGATCGGTGGGGGGGCCTCGAGCAGTACTTC. This encodes CASSLDRWGGLEQYF. The entire variable domain, with the rest obtained from reference TRBV7-2 and TRBJ2-7, is as follows: GAGVSQSPSNKVTEKGKDVELRCDPISGHTALYWYRQSLGQGLEFLIYFQGNSAPDKSGLPSDRFSAERTGGSVSTLTIQRTQQEDSAVYLCASSLDRWGGLEQYFGPGTRLTVT.

J is TRBJ1-1 and V is TRBV4-1; TRBD1 matches at 11 bases. CDR1 is MGHRA, CDR2 YSYEKL, per germline. After removal of 4 bases from V and 0 bases from J, the junction contained 7 bases not matched to a gene. This CDR3 contains 17 residues. The CDR3 is CASSPTDRGLMNTEAFF. In DNA, the CDR3 is TGCGCCAGCAGCCCCACGGACAGGGGGCTCATGAACACTGAAGCTTTCTTT.

J is TRBJ1-1 and V is TRBV9; D might be TRBD1 (5 bases). Trimming took 4 bases from V and 7 from J, leaving 17 bases between them. There are 14 residues in the CDR3. Germline V gene lookup returns CDR1 SGDLS and CDR2 YYNGEE. The CDR3 sequence is CASSLGREGYEAFF. The DNA of the CDR3 is TGTGCCAGCAGCCTTGGCAGGGAGGGGTATGAAGCTTTCTTT.

This clonotype was seen only a few times. The V gene is TRBV9, the J gene TRBJ2-1, with D perhaps given as TRBD1 or TRBD2 (5 bases each). Trimming removed 4 bases at V and 8 bases at J, with 19 bases between. The CDR3 length is 15 residues. CDR1 and CDR2 (germline): SGDLS, YYNGEE. CDR3 in DNA: TGTGCCAGCAGCCTCGGGGCGAGTAAACGCGATGAGCAGTTCTTC. Protein: CASSLGASKRDEQFF.

This clonotype was detected only a few times. The CDR3 sequence: CASSMTGASYEQYF. The CDR3 DNA reads as TGTGCCAGCAGCATGACAGGAGCTTCCTACGAGCAGTACTTC. The chain combines TRBV12-3 or TRBV12-4 with TRBJ2-7; maybe TRBD1 (6 bases). Trimming stripped 6 bases from V and 1 base from J, with 13 bases between. The CDR3 extends over 14 amino acids.

This clonotype showed up just a few times. The rearrangement joins TRBV28 to TRBJ1-5; perhaps TRBD1 as D (5 bases). CDR1 and CDR2 (germline): MDHEN, SYDVKM. V was shortened by 5 bases and J by 5 bases, with 10 bases between the two germline ends. The CDR3 sequence is 13 residues long. In DNA form, the CDR3 reads TGTGCCAGCAGTCTAAGGGGTCATCAGCCCCAGCATTTT. Its protein product is CASSLRGHQPQHF.

This chain connects TRBV12-3 or TRBV12-4 to TRBJ2-5; D may be TRBD1 (6 bases). The V end lost 6 bases, the J end lost 4 bases, and 15 bases lay between the germline ends. This CDR3 is 14 amino acids long. This chain's CDR3 is CASSRDTTPETQYF. The CDR3, as DNA: TGTGCCAGCAGCCGGGACACCACACCAGAGACCCAGTACTTC.

The chain links TRBV18 to TRBJ2-5; D is unresolved. Germline V gene sequence: CDR1 KGHSH, CDR2 LQKENI. This CDR3 contains 12 residues. V gave up 6 bases and J gave up 2 bases, with 7 bases separating them. The CDR3 sequence: CASSLPQETQYF. CDR3 coding DNA: TGTGCCAGCTCGCTCCCTCAAGAGACCCAGTACTTC.

The rearrangement joins TRBV28 to TRBJ1-2; D perhaps matches TRBD1 (5 bases). The V end was cut by 3 bases, the J end by 10 bases, with 21 bases between. This CDR3 contains 15 residues. Germline CDR1 reads MDHEN; CDR2 reads SYDVKM. The chain's CDR3 is CASSLGPTVFPIYTF. CDR3 bases: TGTGCCAGCAGTTTGGGACCAACAGTTTTCCCCATCTACACCTTC.

This clonotype was picked up a small number of times. In DNA form, the CDR3 reads TGTGCCAGCAGCCGGGACAGGGATTTAATAGGGACCCAGTACTTC. It translates to CASSRDRDLIGTQYF. This chain uses TRBV7-9 with TRBJ2-5; 9 positions agree with TRBD1. V was clipped by 5 bases and J by 7 bases; unmatched bases: 11. The CDR3 length is 15 residues. Germline CDR1 reads SEHNR; CDR2 reads FQNEAQ (reference sequence).

This clonotype has a handful of counts. The chain uses TRBV7-2 and TRBJ2-7; 8 bases agree with TRBD2. The CDR3 totals 12 residues. From germline, CDR1 is SGHTA and CDR2 FQGNSA. J lost 12 bases, V lost 5 bases, and 9 bases had no gene match. The CDR3 loop reads CASSAAGLVLYF. The CDR3, as DNA: TGTGCCAGCAGCGCGGCGGGACTAGTGTTGTACTTC.

V is TRBV6-5 and J is TRBJ1-5, with 7 bases matching TRBD1. Germline-derived CDR1 and CDR2 are MNHEY and SVGAGI. The junction had 9 bases not matched to a gene; V was cut back by 8 bases and J by 8 bases. The CDR3 is made up of 13 amino acids. As DNA, the CDR3 is TGTGCCAGCGGCGAGACAGGGTTGGAGCCCCAGCATTTT. The encoded protein is CASGETGLEPQHF.

The chain links TRBV29-1 to TRBJ2-1, with D possibly TRBD1 on 6 matching bases. The CDR3 contains 13 residues. Per germline, CDR1 SQVTM and CDR2 ANQGSEA. Deletions cut 6 bases from V and 4 bases from J, with 13 bases between. The CDR3 sequence is CSVRDTLYNEQFF. The CDR3 nucleotides are TGCAGCGTACGGGACACTTTATACAATGAGCAGTTCTTC.

This clonotype has just a few counts. The chain links TRBV29-1 to TRBJ2-1; D perhaps matches TRBD2 (6 bases). V was shortened by 5 bases and J by 8 bases, with 7 bases between the two germline ends. Germline V gives CDR1 SQVTM, CDR2 ANQGSEA. The CDR3 loop spans 10 amino acids. The DNA for the CDR3 is TGCAGCGTTTGGGGGGATGAGCAGTTCTTC. Translation: CSVWGDEQFF.

This clonotype has only a few counts. The rearrangement links TRBV9 to TRBJ2-6; a possible D gene is TRBD1 (6 bases). Germline lookup yields CDR1 SGDLS and CDR2 YYNGEE. Trimming took 0 bases from V and 1 from J, leaving 8 bases between them. CDR3 length equals 16 residues. The chain's CDR3 is CASSVGQVSGANVLTF. The CDR3 coding sequence is TGTGCCAGCAGCGTAGGACAGGTATCTGGGGCCAACGTCCTGACTTTC.

This clonotype was found a few times. The V call is TRBV4-1, the J call TRBJ2-7, with D unresolved. V lost 1 base and J 5 bases, leaving 9 bases between the germline ends. The germline V gene encodes CDR1 MGHRA and CDR2 YSYEKL. The CDR3 consists of 13 residues. CDR3 residues: CASSQVGIHEQYF. CDR3 coding DNA: TGCGCCAGCAGCCAAGTAGGTATACACGAGCAGTACTTC.

The V gene is TRBV7-6, the J gene TRBJ1-1; no firm D call. The CDR3 spans 13 residues. CDR1 and CDR2 from the germline V gene are SGHVS and FNYEAQ. V dropped 6 bases and J dropped 1 base, with 9 bases sitting between them. CDR3 coding DNA: TGTGCCAGCAGGCCCACAGAGAACACTGAAGCTTTCTTT. This gives the protein CASRPTENTEAFF. Filled out from reference TRBV7-6 and TRBJ1-1, the complete variable domain reads GAGVSQSPRYKVTKRGQDVALRCDPISGHVSLYWYRQALGQGPEFLTYFNYEAQQDKSGLPNDRFSAERPEGSISTLTIQRTEQRDSAMYRCASRPTENTEAFFGQGTRLTVV.

This clonotype occurred a few times. The V and J genes are TRBV29-1 and TRBJ2-1; no clear D gene. CDR1 and CDR2 (germline): SQVTM, ANQGSEA. V gave up 6 bases and J gave up 5 bases, with 14 bases separating them. The CDR3 length is 13 residues. DNA of the CDR3: TGCAGCGTCGACGCCTGGGCGGACAATGAGCAGTTCTTC. Translating gives CSVDAWADNEQFF.